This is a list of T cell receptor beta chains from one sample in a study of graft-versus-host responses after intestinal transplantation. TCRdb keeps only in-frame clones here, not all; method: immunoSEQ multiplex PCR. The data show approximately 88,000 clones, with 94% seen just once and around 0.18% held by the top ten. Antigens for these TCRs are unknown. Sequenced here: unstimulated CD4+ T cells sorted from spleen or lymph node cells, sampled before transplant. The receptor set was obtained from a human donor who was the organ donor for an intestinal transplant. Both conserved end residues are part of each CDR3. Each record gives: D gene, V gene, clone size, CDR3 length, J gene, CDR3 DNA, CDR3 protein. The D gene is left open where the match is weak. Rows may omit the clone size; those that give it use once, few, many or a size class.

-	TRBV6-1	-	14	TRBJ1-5	TGTGCCAGCAGTGAACAATATAGCAATCAGCCCCAGCATTTT	CASSEQYSNQPQHF
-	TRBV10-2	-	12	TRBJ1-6	TGCGCCAGTTGTACAGGCGGTTCACCCCTCCACTTT	CASCTGGSPLHF
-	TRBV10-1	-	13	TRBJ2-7	TGCGCCAGCAGTGAGGACAATTTCTACGAGCAGTACTTC	CASSEDNFYEQYF
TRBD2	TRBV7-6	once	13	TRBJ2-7	TGTGCCAGCAGGCTAGCGGGGGGGTACGAGCAATACTTC	CASRLAGGYEQYF
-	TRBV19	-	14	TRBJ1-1	TGTGCCAGTAGTATAACCCCTCCGGGGAAGGGAGCTTTCTTT	CASSITPPGKGAFF
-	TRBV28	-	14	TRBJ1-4	TGTGCCAGCAGTAGGAGGCGAGCTAATGAAAAACTGTTTTTT	CASSRRRANEKLFF
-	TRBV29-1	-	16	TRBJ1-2	TGCAGCGTTGAAGAAACTTGGGAGAAGAAGGACTATGGCTACACCTTC	CSVEETWEKKDYGYTF
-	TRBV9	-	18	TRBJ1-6	TGTGCCAGCAGCGTAGTCGGTGGGGGCAGCTCCTATAATTCACCCCTCCACTTT	CASSVVGGGSSYNSPLHF
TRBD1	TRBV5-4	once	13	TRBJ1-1	TGTGCGGAAAGCGGGACAGGGAACACTGAAGCTTTCTTT	CAESGTGNTEAFF
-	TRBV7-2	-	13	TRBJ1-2	TGTGCCAGCATTGGGTCCGGGGAGTATGGCTACACCTTC	CASIGSGEYGYTF
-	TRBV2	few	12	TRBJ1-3	TGTGCCAGCAGTGGACTAGGAGGCACCATATATTTT	CASSGLGGTIYF
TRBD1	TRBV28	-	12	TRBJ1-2	TGTGCCAGCAGCAGGACAGGGGTAGGCTACGCCTTC	CASSRTGVGYAF
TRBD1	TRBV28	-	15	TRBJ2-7	TGTGCCAGCAGTTTAGTAGGGACAGGCTCCTACGAGCAGTACTTC	CASSLVGTGSYEQYF
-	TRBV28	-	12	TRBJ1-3	TGTGCCAGCAGTACACAGGGAAACACCATATATTTT	CASSTQGNTIYF
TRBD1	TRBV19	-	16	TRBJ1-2	TGTGCCAGTAGCAACCCGGGACAGGGGCACAACTATGGCTACACCTTC	CASSNPGQGHNYGYTF
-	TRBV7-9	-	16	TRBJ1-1	TGTGCCAGCAGCTGGATTGGAGTCAGGGGGAACACTGAAGCTTTCTTT	CASSWIGVRGNTEAFF
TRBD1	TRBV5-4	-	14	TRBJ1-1	TGTGCCAGCAGCAAGGGGACAGGGATCTCTGAAGCTTTCTTT	CASSKGTGISEAFF
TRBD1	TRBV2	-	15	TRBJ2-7	TGTGCCAGCAACCTCGCTGGGACAGGGTCATACGAGCAGTACTTC	CASNLAGTGSYEQYF
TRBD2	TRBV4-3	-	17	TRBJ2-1	TGCGCCAGCAGCCAAGATATAAGCGGGGGGGCCTACAATGAGCAGTTCTTC	CASSQDISGGAYNEQFF
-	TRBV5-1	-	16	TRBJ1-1	TGCGCCAGCAGCTTGTGGGAGACAGCCATGAACACTGAAGCTTTCTTT	CASSLWETAMNTEAFF
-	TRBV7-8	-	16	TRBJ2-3	TGTGCCAGCAGCGATAGTCAGGGAAGCCCCACAGATACGCAGTATTTT	CASSDSQGSPTDTQYF
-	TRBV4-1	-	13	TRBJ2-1	TGCGCCAGCAGCCATTACAGGGACAATGAGCAGTTCTTC	CASSHYRDNEQFF
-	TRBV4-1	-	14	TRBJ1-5	TGCGCCAGCAGCCCGATCAATAGCAATCAGCCCCAGCATTTT	CASSPINSNQPQHF
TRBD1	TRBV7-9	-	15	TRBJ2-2	TGTGCCAGCAGCCCACAGGGGGGAAACACCGGGGAGCTGTTTTTT	CASSPQGGNTGELFF
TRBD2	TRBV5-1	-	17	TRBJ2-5	TGCGCCAGCAGCTTGAGAGCTAGCGGGGGTTTCCGGGAGACCCAGTACTTC	CASSLRASGGFRETQYF
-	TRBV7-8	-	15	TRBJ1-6	TGTGCCAGCAGCTCTGCCAGGGATTTAGGTTCACCCCTCCACTTT	CASSSARDLGSPLHF
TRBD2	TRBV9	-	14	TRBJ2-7	TGTGCCAGCAGCGTAACTAGCGGTTCCTACGAGCAGTACTTC	CASSVTSGSYEQYF
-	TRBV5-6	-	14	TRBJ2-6	TGTGCCAGCAGCCCCACCTCTGGGGCCAACGTCCTGACTTTC	CASSPTSGANVLTF
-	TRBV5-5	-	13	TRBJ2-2	TGTGCCAGCAGCTTGGACAGCCCCGGGGAGCTGTTTTTT	CASSLDSPGELFF
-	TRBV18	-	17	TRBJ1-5	TGTGCCAGCTCAAAATCCTCCGGACGGTCAAACAATCAGCCCCAGCATTTT	CASSKSSGRSNNQPQHF
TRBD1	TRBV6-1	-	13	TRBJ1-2	TGTGCCAGCTCGGGACAGGGTGGGTATGGCTACACCTTC	CASSGQGGYGYTF
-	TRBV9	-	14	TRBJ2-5	TGTGCCAGCGCTAGGGGGGGAATCCAAGAGACCCAGTACTTC	CASARGGIQETQYF
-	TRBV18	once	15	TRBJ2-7	TGTGCCAGCTCACCTTCCGGGGGGCCGGCTTACGAGCAGTACTTC	CASSPSGGPAYEQYF
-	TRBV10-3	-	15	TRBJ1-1	TGTGCCATCAGTACCGGACAGAACATGAACACTGAAGCTTTCTTT	CAISTGQNMNTEAFF
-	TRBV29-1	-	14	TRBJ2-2	TGCAGCGTTGGCAGGGTGGGGAACACCGGGGAGCTGTTTTTT	CSVGRVGNTGELFF
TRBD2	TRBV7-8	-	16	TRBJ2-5	TGTGCCAGCAGGAACCTAGCGGGGGGGCCTTGGGAGACCCAGTACTTC	CASRNLAGGPWETQYF
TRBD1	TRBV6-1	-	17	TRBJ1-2	TGTGCCAGCAGTGACCGGGACAGGGGTTGGGGAAACTATGGCTACACCTTC	CASSDRDRGWGNYGYTF
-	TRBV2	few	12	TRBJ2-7	TGTGCCAGCAGTGGGACAGCCTACGAGCAGTACTTC	CASSGTAYEQYF
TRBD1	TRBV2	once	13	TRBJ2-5	TGTGCCAGCAGCCCACAGGGGTCCGGGACCCAGTACTTC	CASSPQGSGTQYF
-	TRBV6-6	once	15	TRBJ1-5	TGTGCCAGCAGTCCGGGAGTTAATAGCAATCAGCCCCAGCATTTT	CASSPGVNSNQPQHF
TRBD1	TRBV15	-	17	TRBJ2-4	TGTGCCACCAGCCGAGGGCAGGGACAGGGAGGCAAAAACATTCAGTACTTC	CATSRGQGQGGKNIQYF
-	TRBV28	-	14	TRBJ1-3	TGTGCCAGCTGCACAGGGTTCGGGGGAAACACCATATATTTT	CASCTGFGGNTIYF
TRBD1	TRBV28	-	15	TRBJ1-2	TGTGCCAGCAGTACTACAGGGGGCGATGGCTATGGCTACACCTTC	CASSTTGGDGYGYTF
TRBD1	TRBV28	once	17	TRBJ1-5	TGTGCCAGCAGTCTTTCAACCGGGACAGAGTCCAATCAGCCCCAGCATTTT	CASSLSTGTESNQPQHF
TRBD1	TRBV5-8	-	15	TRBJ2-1	TGTGCCAGCAGCTTGAGTCTTAAGGGGGCGGATGAGCAGTTCTTC	CASSLSLKGADEQFF
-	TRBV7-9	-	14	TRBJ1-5	TGTGCCAGCAGCTTAGTAGGGGTGGGCCAGCCCCAGCATTTT	CASSLVGVGQPQHF
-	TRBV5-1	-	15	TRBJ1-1	TGCGCCAGCAGCAGCAACAAGCCGGGGGACACTGAAGCTTTCTTT	CASSSNKPGDTEAFF
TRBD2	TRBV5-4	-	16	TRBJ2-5	TGTGCCAGCAGCTTGGGACTAGCGGGGGGGGTGGAGACCCAGTACTTC	CASSLGLAGGVETQYF
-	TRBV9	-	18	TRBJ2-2	TGTGCCAGCAGCGCGCGGACGACGGCGTTCGCGAACACCGGGGAGCTGTTTTTT	CASSARTTAFANTGELFF
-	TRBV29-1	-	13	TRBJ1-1	TGCAGCGTTTTAGGGGGTCAGACTCATGAAGCTTTCTTT	CSVLGGQTHEAFF
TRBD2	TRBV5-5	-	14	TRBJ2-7	TGTGCCAGCGGGAGGGACCCCTTTTCGGGCGAGCAGTACTTC	CASGRDPFSGEQYF
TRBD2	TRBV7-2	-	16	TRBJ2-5	TGTGCCAGCAGCAACGGACTAGCGGGGGGTGGAGAGACCCAGTACTTC	CASSNGLAGGGETQYF
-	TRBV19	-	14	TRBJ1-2	TGTGCCAGTAGTATTTGGACGGGTAGTTATGGCTACACCTTC	CASSIWTGSYGYTF
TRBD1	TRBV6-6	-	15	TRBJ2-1	TGTGCCAGCACCGAGGACAGGTCAAACTACAATGAGCAGTTCTTC	CASTEDRSNYNEQFF
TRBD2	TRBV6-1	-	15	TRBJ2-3	TGTGCCAGCAGTGAACAGGGACTAGCAAGGGATACGCAGTATTTT	CASSEQGLARDTQYF
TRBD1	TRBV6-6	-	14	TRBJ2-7	TGTGCCAGCAGTTCTATTTCAGGGGGCTACGAGCAGTACTTC	CASSSISGGYEQYF